These 11 T cell receptor beta chains came from one sample sequenced in a study of shared clonotypes between healthy human individuals. Sequenced by immunoSEQ multiplex PCR; TCRdb stores in-frame clones only, minus some. Among 780,000 or so clones, 72% were seen once, and the ten largest hold more than 1.5%. Specimen: memory CD4+ T cells sorted from blood. Regarding subset: CD45RA-negative fraction. These receptors all come from a woman between 25 and 40 years old in good health.

The chain has TRBV6-1 and TRBJ2-1; TRBD2 agrees at 9 bases. V gave up 1 base and J gave up 0 bases; unmatched junction bases: 1. Germline V gene sequence: CDR1 MNHNS, CDR2 SASEGT. The CDR3 has 16 amino acids. The CDR3 sequence: CASSEELAGSYNEQFF. In DNA, the CDR3 is TGTGCCAGCAGTGAAGAACTAGCGGGCTCCTACAATGAGCAGTTCTTC.

In its sample, this clone was seen a few times. This chain joins TRBV6-4 and TRBJ2-6, with 12 bases that match TRBD2. Unmatched junction bases numbered 0, after V lost 3 bases and J lost 3 bases. The CDR3 runs 16 residues. Germline V gene data show CDR1 as MRHNA and CDR2 as SNTAGT. The CDR3, as DNA: TGTGCCAGCAGTGAGACTAGCGGGAGTGGGGCCAACGTCCTGACTTTC. Translated: CASSETSGSGANVLTF.

This clone was observed once. This chain joins TRBV7-8 and TRBJ1-5; D is perhaps TRBD1 (6 bases). CDR1 and CDR2 (germline): SGHVS, FQNEAQ. Trimming pared 5 bases from V and 7 bases from J, leaving 18 bases between. The CDR3 has 15 amino acids. The CDR3 bases are TGTGCCAGCAGCCAAAATACAGGGTTGGGCCAGCCCCAGCATTTT. This translates into CASSQNTGLGQPQHF.

Concerning this clone itself: A much larger clone differs from this one at a single base, so this may be a read error. The V gene is TRBV11-3, the J gene TRBJ1-1; D gene ambiguous. V was cut by 5 bases and J by 1 base, with 8 bases left in between. This CDR3 spans 13 amino acids. CDR1 is SGHNT, CDR2 YENEEA, per germline. The CDR3 DNA follows: TGTGCCAGCAGCCGCCAGGAGAACACTGAAGCTTTCTTT. Its translation: CASSRQENTEAFF.

This clone has a single count. The gene calls are TRBV5-5 and TRBJ1-2; 8 nucleotides line up with TRBD1. The CDR3 length is 15 residues. J lost 5 bases, V lost 4 bases, and 10 bases had no gene match. Germline lookup yields CDR1 SGHKS and CDR2 YYEKEE (reference sequence). In nucleotides, the CDR3 is TGTGCCAGCAGCCCCACCGGGACAGGTCCATATGGCTACACCTTC. Translation: CASSPTGTGPYGYTF.

The CDR3 loop is CASSVEGSPYNEQFF. The DNA for the CDR3 is TGTGCCAGCAGCGTCGAGGGTTCCCCCTACAATGAGCAGTTCTTC. This rearrangement joins TRBV9 to TRBJ2-1, with D perhaps TRBD2 (5 bases). CDR1 SGDLS and CDR2 YYNGEE come from the germline V gene. The CDR3 consists of 15 residues. Between the trimmed V and J ends, which lost 2 bases and 2 bases, there was a span of 11 bases.

V is TRBV11-2 and J is TRBJ2-7; D is possibly TRBD1 (5 bases). Trimming took 7 bases from V and 1 from J, leaving 20 bases between them. The CDR3 extends over 16 amino acids. CDR1 SGHAT and CDR2 FQNNGV come from the germline V gene. The DNA for the CDR3 is TGTGCCAGCACCGCAAATGCAGGACACCCATCCTACGAGCAGTACTTC. This encodes CASTANAGHPSYEQYF. The whole variable domain, remainder taken from reference TRBV11-2 and TRBJ2-7, is EAGVAQSPRYKIIEKRQSVAFWCNPISGHATLYWYQQILGQGPKLLIQFQNNGVVDDSQLPKDRFSAERLKGVDSTLKIQPAKLEDSAVYLCASTANAGHPSYEQYFGPGTRLTVT.

The chain carries TRBV6-1 and TRBJ1-5; D possibly corresponds to TRBD1 (6 bases). Germline V gene lookup returns CDR1 MNHNS and CDR2 SASEGT. V was pared by 4 bases and J by 4 bases, with 17 bases between. The CDR3 totals 16 residues. The CDR3 loop reads CASSAGTSVGNQPQHF. CDR3 nucleotide sequence: TGTGCCAGCAGTGCAGGGACATCGGTGGGGAATCAGCCCCAGCATTTT.

The chain joins TRBV5-6 to TRBJ2-5, with D tentatively TRBD1 (6 bases). The CDR3 loop spans 15 amino acids. V lost 0 bases to trimming and J lost 4 bases, with 13 bases between them. Looked up from germline, CDR1 is SGHDT and CDR2 is YYEEEE. The CDR3 coding sequence is TGTGCCAGCAGCTTGGAAGGCAGGGGTGGAGAGACCCAGTACTTC. Amino acid sequence: CASSLEGRGGETQYF.

The V gene is TRBV4-1, the J gene TRBJ1-4, with 11 nucleotides matching TRBD1. The CDR3 consists of 16 residues. CDR1 MGHRA and CDR2 YSYEKL come from the germline V gene. The ends lost 4 bases at V and 8 bases at J; junction bases unmatched: 9. The chain's CDR3 is CASSLRTGGIEEKLFF. For the CDR3, the DNA is TGCGCCAGCAGCCTCAGGACAGGGGGCATCGAAGAAAAACTGTTTTTT.

The count of this clone is one. The chain links TRBV7-8 to TRBJ2-7; either TRBD1 or TRBD2 may supply D (5 bases each). Trimming took off 1 base at V and 5 bases at J, with 12 bases between the two ends. This CDR3 region has 14 residues. The germline gives CDR1 SGHVS, CDR2 FQNEAQ. CDR3 nucleotides: TGTGCCAGCAGCTTAGTATCACAGGAGGACGAGCAGTACTTC. Residues: CASSLVSQEDEQYF.